The T cell receptor (beta chain) under discussion was sequenced for a study of OX40 agonist ivuxolimab in advanced cancers. On the study more broadly: Patients took ivuxolimab, an agonistic anti-OX40 (CD134) antibody.

This clone was picked up one time. As yet, its antigen is unknown. Regarding the study as a whole: No antigen was identified for the clonally expanded peripheral T cells.

Assay: immunoSEQ multiplex PCR; the TCRdb copy retains only in-frame clones and omits some. The sample records tens of thousands of clones, approximately 92% being singletons. The CDR3 is made up of 14 amino acids. The V gene lost 6 bases and the J gene lost 1 base, with 13 bases spanning the gap. Germline CDR1 LNHDA, CDR2 SQIVND (reference sequence). This sample comprised CD4+ or CD8+ T cells sorted from blood, obtained in a trial of the OX40 agonist ivuxolimab. The receptor's source is an adult with an advanced solid tumor such as melanoma, head and neck, liver or kidney cancer. This chain uses TRBV19 with TRBJ2-7, with TRBD2 as a possible D gene (6 bases). The CDR3 here is CASSEPGLSYEQYF. Written as DNA, the CDR3 is TGTGCCAGTAGCGAACCGGGACTGTCCTACGAGCAGTACTTC.